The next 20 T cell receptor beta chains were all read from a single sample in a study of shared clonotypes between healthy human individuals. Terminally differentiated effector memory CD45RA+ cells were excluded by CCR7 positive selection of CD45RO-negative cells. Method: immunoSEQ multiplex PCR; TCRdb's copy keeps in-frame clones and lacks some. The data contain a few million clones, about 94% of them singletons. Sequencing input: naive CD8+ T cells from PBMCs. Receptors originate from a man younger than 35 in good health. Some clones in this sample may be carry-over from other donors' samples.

The CDR3 DNA follows: TGTGCCAGTACCGAACTAGCGGGAGGTTACAATGAGCAGTTCTTC. Its protein is CASTELAGGYNEQFF. The rearrangement joins TRBV19 to TRBJ2-1; 12 bases line up with TRBD2. Germline CDR1 reads LNHDA; CDR2 reads SQIVND (reference sequence). The junction had 5 bases not matched to a gene; V was cut back by 7 bases and J by 4 bases. The CDR3 runs 15 residues.

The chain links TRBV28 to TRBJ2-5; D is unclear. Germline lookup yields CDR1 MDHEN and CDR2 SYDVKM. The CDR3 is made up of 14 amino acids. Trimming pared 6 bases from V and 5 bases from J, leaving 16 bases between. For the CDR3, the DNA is TGTGCCAGCAGCCCTCCCTTCTCAGCCGAGACCCAGTACTTC. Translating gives CASSPPFSAETQYF.

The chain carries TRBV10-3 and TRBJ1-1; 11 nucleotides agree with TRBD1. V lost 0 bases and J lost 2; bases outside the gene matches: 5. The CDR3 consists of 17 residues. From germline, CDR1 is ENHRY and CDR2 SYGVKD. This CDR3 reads CAISESRDRGSNTEAFF. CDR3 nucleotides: TGTGCCATCAGTGAGTCGAGGGACAGGGGGTCTAACACTGAAGCTTTCTTT.

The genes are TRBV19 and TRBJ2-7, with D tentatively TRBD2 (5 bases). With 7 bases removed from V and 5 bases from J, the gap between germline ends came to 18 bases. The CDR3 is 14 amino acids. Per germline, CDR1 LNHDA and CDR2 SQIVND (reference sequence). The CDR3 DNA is TGTGCCAGTACCCCGAAGGCTAGCTTCAACGAGCAGTACTTC. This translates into CASTPKASFNEQYF.

CDR3 in amino acids: CANKAGTSGSYNEQFF. The CDR3 DNA sequence: TGTGCCAACAAAGCCGGGACTAGCGGATCTTACAATGAGCAGTTCTTC. The V and J genes are TRBV28 and TRBJ2-1; 11 nucleotides agree with TRBD2. The CDR3 loop spans 16 amino acids. Germline V gene sequence: CDR1 MDHEN, CDR2 SYDVKM. With 10 bases clipped from V and 4 bases from J, the junction kept 12 bases outside the gene matches.

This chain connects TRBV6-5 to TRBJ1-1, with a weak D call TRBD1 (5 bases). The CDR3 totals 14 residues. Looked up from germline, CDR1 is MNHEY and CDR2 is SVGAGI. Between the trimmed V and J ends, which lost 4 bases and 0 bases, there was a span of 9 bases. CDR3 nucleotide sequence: TGTGCCAGCAGTTTGACAGTTATGAACACTGAAGCTTTCTTT. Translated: CASSLTVMNTEAFF.

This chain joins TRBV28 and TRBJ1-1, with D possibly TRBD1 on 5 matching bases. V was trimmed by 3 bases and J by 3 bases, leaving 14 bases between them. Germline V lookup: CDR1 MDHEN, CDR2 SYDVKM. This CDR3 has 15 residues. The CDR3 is CASSLGDSGHTEAFF. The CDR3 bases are TGTGCCAGCAGTTTGGGAGACAGTGGGCACACTGAAGCTTTCTTT.

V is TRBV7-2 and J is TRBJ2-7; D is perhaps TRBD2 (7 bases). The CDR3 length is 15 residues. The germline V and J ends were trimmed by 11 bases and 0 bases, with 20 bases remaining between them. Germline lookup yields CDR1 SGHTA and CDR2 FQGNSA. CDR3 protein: CARGAESPSSYEQYF. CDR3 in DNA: TGTGCCCGGGGGGCGGAGTCTCCAAGCTCCTACGAGCAGTACTTC.

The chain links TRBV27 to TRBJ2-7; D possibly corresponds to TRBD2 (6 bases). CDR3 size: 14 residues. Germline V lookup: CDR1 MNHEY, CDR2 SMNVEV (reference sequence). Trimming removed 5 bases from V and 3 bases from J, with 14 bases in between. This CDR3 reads CASSPIAAHYEQYF. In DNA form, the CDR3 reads TGTGCCAGCAGTCCGATAGCGGCCCACTACGAGCAGTACTTC.

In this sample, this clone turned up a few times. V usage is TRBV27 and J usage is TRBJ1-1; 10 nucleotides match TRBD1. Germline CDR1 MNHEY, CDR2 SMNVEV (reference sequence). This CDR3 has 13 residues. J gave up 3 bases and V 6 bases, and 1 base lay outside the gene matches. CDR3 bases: TGTGCCAGCAGGGACAGGGGGGACACTGAAGCTTTCTTT. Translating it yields CASRDRGDTEAFF.

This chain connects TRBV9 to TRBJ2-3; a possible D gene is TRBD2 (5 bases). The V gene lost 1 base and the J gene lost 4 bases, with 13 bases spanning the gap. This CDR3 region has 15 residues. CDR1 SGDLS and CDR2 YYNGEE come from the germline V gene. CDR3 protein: CASSVFERSPDTQYF. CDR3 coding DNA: TGTGCCAGCAGCGTATTTGAGCGGAGCCCAGATACGCAGTATTTT. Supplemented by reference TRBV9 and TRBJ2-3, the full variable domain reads DSGVTQTPKHLITATGQRVTLRCSPRSGDLSVYWYQQSLDQGLQFLIQYYNGEERAKGNILERFSAQQFPDLHSELNLSSLELGDSALYFCASSVFERSPDTQYFGPGTRLTVL.

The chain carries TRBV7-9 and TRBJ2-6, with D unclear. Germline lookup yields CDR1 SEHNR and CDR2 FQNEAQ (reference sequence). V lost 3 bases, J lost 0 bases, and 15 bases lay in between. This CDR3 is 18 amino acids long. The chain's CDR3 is CASSFPSDASSGANVLTF. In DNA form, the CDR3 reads TGTGCCAGCAGCTTCCCCTCCGATGCCAGCTCTGGGGCCAACGTCCTGACTTTC.

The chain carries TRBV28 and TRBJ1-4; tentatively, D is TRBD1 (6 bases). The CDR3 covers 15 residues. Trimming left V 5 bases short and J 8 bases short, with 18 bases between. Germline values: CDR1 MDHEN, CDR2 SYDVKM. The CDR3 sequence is CASSPRGLNAEKLFF. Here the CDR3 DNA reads TGTGCCAGCAGTCCTAGGGGGTTGAATGCCGAAAAACTGTTTTTT. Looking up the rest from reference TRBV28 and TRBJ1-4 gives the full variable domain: DVKVTQSSRYLVKRTGEKVFLECVQDMDHENMFWYRQDPGLGLRLIYFSYDVKMKEKGDIPEGYSVSREKKERFSLILESASTNQTSMYLCASSPRGLNAEKLFFGSGTQLSVL.

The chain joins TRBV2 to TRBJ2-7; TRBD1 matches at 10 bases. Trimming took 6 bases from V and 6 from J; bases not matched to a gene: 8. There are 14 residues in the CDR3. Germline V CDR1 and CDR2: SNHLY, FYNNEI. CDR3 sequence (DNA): TGTGCCAGCAGGGGAGGGACAGGGGACAGCGAGCAGTACTTC. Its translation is CASRGGTGDSEQYF.

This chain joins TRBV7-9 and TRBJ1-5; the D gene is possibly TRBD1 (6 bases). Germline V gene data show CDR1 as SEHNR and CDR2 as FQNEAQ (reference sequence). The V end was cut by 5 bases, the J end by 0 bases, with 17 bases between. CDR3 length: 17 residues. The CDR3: CASSPVGGPISNQPQHF. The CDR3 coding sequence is TGTGCCAGCAGCCCGGTGGGGGGGCCAATTAGCAATCAGCCCCAGCATTTT.

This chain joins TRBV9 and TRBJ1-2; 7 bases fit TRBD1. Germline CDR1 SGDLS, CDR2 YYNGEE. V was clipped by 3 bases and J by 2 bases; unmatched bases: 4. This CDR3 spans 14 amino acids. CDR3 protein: CASSGQQGNYGYTF. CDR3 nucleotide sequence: TGTGCCAGCAGCGGACAACAGGGGAACTATGGCTACACCTTC.

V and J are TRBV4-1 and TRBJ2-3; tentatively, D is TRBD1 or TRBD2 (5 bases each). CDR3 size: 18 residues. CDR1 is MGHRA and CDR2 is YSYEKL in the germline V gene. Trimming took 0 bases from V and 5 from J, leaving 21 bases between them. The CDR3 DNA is TGCGCCAGCAGCCAAGATCGAGCGGCTAGGCTTCAGGGAGATACGCAGTATTTT. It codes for CASSQDRAARLQGDTQYF.

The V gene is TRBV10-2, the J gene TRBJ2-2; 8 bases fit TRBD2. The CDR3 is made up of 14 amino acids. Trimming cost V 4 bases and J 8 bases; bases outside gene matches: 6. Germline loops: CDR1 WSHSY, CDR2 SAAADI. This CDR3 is CASSARTSSGELFF. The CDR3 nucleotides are TGCGCCAGCAGTGCCCGGACTAGCTCTGGGGAGCTGTTTTTT.

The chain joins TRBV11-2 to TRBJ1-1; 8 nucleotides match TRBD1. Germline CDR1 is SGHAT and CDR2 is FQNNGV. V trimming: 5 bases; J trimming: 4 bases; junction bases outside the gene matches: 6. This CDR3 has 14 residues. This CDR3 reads CASSSGQGLTEAFF. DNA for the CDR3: TGTGCCAGCAGCAGTGGACAGGGTCTCACTGAAGCTTTCTTT.

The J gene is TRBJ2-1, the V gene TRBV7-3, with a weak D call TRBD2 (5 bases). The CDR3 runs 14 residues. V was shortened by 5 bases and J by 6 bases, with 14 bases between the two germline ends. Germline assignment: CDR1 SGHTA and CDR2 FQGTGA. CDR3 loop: CASSPLAGPNEQFF. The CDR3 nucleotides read TGTGCCAGCAGCCCTTTGGCGGGCCCCAATGAGCAGTTCTTC.